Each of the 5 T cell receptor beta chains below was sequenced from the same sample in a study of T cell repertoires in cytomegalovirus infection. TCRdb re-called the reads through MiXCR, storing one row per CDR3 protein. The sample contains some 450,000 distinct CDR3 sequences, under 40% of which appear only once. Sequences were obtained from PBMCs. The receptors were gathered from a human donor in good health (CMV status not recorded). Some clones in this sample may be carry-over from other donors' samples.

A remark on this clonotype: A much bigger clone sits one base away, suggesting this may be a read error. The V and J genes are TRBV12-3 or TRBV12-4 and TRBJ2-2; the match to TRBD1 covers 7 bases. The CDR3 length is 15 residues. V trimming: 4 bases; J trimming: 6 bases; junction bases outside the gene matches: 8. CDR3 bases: TGTGCCAGCAGTTGGACAGGAGAAAACGCCGGGGAGCTGTTTTTT. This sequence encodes CASSWTGENAGELFF.

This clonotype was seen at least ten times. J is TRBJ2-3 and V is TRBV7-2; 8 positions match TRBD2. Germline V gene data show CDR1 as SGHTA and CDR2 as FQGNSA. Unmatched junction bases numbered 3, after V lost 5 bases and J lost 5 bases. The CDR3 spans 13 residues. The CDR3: CASSRTSLDTQYF. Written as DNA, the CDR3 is TGTGCCAGCAGCAGGACTAGCTTAGATACGCAGTATTTT.

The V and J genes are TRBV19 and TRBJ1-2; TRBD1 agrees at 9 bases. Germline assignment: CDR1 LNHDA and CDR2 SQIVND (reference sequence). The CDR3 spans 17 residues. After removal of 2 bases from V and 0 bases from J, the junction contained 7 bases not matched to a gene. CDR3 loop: CASSIWTGVGANYGYTF. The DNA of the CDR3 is TGTGCCAGTAGTATATGGACAGGGGTAGGGGCTAACTATGGCTACACCTTC.

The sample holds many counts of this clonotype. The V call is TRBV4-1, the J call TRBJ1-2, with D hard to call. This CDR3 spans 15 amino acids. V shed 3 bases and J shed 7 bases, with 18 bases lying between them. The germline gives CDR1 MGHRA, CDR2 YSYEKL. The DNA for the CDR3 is TGCGCCAGCAGCCACTTGGACGGTGGGGATCGTGGCTACACCTTC. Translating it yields CASSHLDGGDRGYTF.

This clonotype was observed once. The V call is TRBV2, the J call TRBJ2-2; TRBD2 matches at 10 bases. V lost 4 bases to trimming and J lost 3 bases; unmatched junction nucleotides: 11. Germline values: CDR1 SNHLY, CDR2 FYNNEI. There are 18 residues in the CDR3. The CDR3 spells CASSGLIGLAGDTGELFF. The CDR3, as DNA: TGTGCCAGCAGTGGGCTTATTGGGCTAGCGGGGGACACCGGGGAGCTGTTTTTT.